Shown below are 12 T cell receptor beta chains from a single sample sequenced in a study of vaccination and CD4 T cells after COVID-19. Antigens of these TCRs are unknown. Treatment noted: roughly 10-day PBMC culture with coronavirus spike peptide pools or control peptides (ViraFEST assay). The Oncomine TCR Beta short-read assay was what sequenced the DNA obtained from cultured CD4+ T cells. Each CDR3 protein gets one entry after TCRdb re-called the PCR reads with MiXCR. This sample has about 11,000 distinct CDR3 sequences, with 30% to 35% found just once. The source material was CD4+ T cells from blood, cultured in vitro. These TCRs come from a human donor who had recovered from COVID-19.

The gene calls are TRBV19 and TRBJ1-2; TRBD1 is a possible D gene (6 bases). V was cut by 6 bases and J by 4 bases, with 12 bases left in between. The CDR3 has 13 residues. Germline V CDR1 and CDR2: LNHDA, SQIVND (reference sequence). The CDR3 is CASSLGGAYGYTF. The CDR3, as DNA: TGTGCCAGTAGCCTGGGGGGGGCCTATGGCTACACCTTC. The variable domain in full, with the rest retrieved from reference TRBV19 and TRBJ1-2, is DGGITQSPKYLFRKEGQNVTLSCEQNLNHDAMYWYRQDPGQGLRLIYYSQIVNDFQKGDIAEGYSVSREKKESFPLTVTSAQKNPTAFYLCASSLGGAYGYTFGSGTRLTVV.

This clonotype occurred a few times. The genes are TRBV6-5 and TRBJ2-7, with a weak D call TRBD2 (6 bases). In germline, CDR1 is MNHEY, CDR2 SVGAGI. The CDR3 sequence is 15 residues long. The ends were cut back, 2 bases at V and 4 bases at J, with 15 bases in the middle. The CDR3 DNA sequence: TGTGCCAGCAGTTACACCACCGGGACTGTATACGAGCAGTACTTC. This translates into CASSYTTGTVYEQYF.

V usage is TRBV7-9 and J usage is TRBJ2-5, with D hard to call. The germline V gene encodes CDR1 SEHNR and CDR2 FQNEAQ (reference sequence). The CDR3 runs 14 residues. The ends were cut back, 5 bases at V and 7 bases at J, with 17 bases in the middle. For the CDR3, the DNA is TGTGCCAGCAGCCCTTACGGGCCGGATGGGACCCAGTACTTC. Translation gives CASSPYGPDGTQYF.

This chain links TRBV5-1 with TRBJ2-5, with a possible D match to TRBD1 (5 bases). This CDR3 is 13 amino acids long. V was trimmed by 0 bases and J by 6 bases, leaving 9 bases between them. Germline CDR1 is SGHRS and CDR2 is YFSETQ. The CDR3: CASSLEGAKTQYF. In DNA form, the CDR3 reads TGCGCCAGCAGCTTGGAAGGGGCAAAGACCCAGTACTTC.

V is TRBV7-3 and J is TRBJ2-1, with 9 nucleotides matching TRBD1. Per germline, CDR1 SGHTA and CDR2 FQGTGA. The CDR3 has 15 amino acids. V was pared by 2 bases and J by 5 bases, with 4 bases of the junction left unmatched. In DNA, the CDR3 is TGTGCCAGCAGCTTAGGACAGGGGCTGAACAATGAGCAGTTCTTC. Translating gives CASSLGQGLNNEQFF.

This chain uses TRBV6-2 or TRBV6-3 with TRBJ1-5, with D possibly being TRBD1 (6 bases). V was shortened by 2 bases and J by 6 bases, with 14 bases between the two germline ends. The CDR3 has 15 residues. CDR1 is MNHEY, CDR2 SVGEGT, per germline. The CDR3 spells CASSYIGGTGQPQHF. In DNA form, the CDR3 reads TGTGCCAGCAGTTACATTGGGGGCACGGGTCAGCCCCAGCATTTT.

This chain links TRBV11-2 with TRBJ2-1; D ambiguous. Germline V lookup: CDR1 SGHAT, CDR2 FQNNGV. There are 12 residues in the CDR3. Trimming removed 5 bases from V and 9 bases from J, with 11 bases in between. The CDR3 here is CASSLQFGEQFF. In DNA, the CDR3 is TGTGCCAGCAGCCTCCAGTTCGGTGAGCAGTTCTTC.

The chain has TRBV28 and TRBJ2-1, with TRBD1 identical over 9 bases. Germline CDR1 is MDHEN and CDR2 is SYDVKM. V dropped 3 bases and J dropped 15; count of bases not matched to a gene: 12. CDR3 length: 14 amino acids. The CDR3 DNA is TGTGCCAGCAGTTTTCCTCAACTGGGACAGGGTGCGTTCTTC. This sequence encodes CASSFPQLGQGAFF.

CDR3 in amino acids: CSVARGVTEAFF. The CDR3, as DNA: TGCAGCGTCGCCAGGGGGGTCACTGAAGCTTTCTTT. The chain has TRBV29-1 and TRBJ1-1, with 7 bases identical to TRBD1. This CDR3 has 12 amino acids. J gave up 4 bases and V 6 bases, and 5 bases lay outside the gene matches. CDR1 is SQVTM, CDR2 ANQGSEA, per germline. The variable domain in full, completed from reference TRBV29-1 and TRBJ1-1, reads SAVISQKPSRDICQRGTSLTIQCQVDSQVTMMFWYRQQPGQSLTLIATANQGSEATYESGFVIDKFPISRPNLTFSTLTVSNMSPEDSSIYLCSVARGVTEAFFGQGTRLTVV.

There are a few counts of this clonotype. The V call is TRBV5-1, the J call TRBJ2-5; 10 positions agree with TRBD1. Unmatched junction bases numbered 10, after V lost 4 bases and J lost 4 bases. This CDR3 comprises 16 residues. Germline CDR1 reads SGHRS; CDR2 reads YFSETQ. The CDR3 DNA sequence: TGCGCCAGCAGCAAGCAAGGACAGGGGGGACTAGAGACCCAGTACTTC. Translation: CASSKQGQGGLETQYF.

V gene TRBV2 combines with J gene TRBJ1-5; maybe TRBD1 (5 bases). The CDR3 is 16 residues long. V was trimmed by 6 bases and J by 4 bases, leaving 19 bases between them. CDR1 is SNHLY, CDR2 FYNNEI, per germline. DNA of the CDR3: TGTGCCAGCAGAGGCGGGGACCCGAGCTTAAATCAGCCCCAGCATTTT. Translating gives CASRGGDPSLNQPQHF.

The V and J genes are TRBV6-2 or TRBV6-3 and TRBJ2-6, with TRBD2 identical over 12 bases. J gave up 0 bases and V 6 bases, and 3 bases lay outside the gene matches. Per germline, CDR1 MNHEY and CDR2 SVGEGT. The CDR3 runs to 17 residues. The CDR3 reads CASRTSGSSSGANVLTF. The CDR3 nucleotides are TGTGCCAGCAGGACTAGCGGGAGCTCCTCTGGGGCCAACGTCCTGACTTTC.